This paragraph covers one T cell receptor (beta chain) sequence. This clone was seen ten or more times. Its cognate antigen has yet to be identified. Per-nucleotide qualities are absent, and no much larger clonotype sits a single base away. The data were taken from a study of glioma-infiltrating T cells after dendritic cell vaccination (dated by TCRdb to the mid-2010s). About the full investigation: The cohort comprised around 15 glioblastoma patients from Phase I and II dendritic cell vaccination trials, 9 newly diagnosed and 6 with recurrent disease. To make the vaccine, monocyte-derived dendritic cells were cultured for seven to eight days with IL-4 and GM-CSF and then pulsed overnight with autologous tumor lysate. Tumor-infiltrating lymphocyte content was quantified and tumor and blood repertoires were compared in dendritic cell-vaccinated glioblastoma patients by deep sequencing of TCR beta CDR3 regions. Survival after dendritic cell vaccination was correlated with TCR sequencing metrics such as TIL content and the overlap between tumor and blood repertoires. Three intradermal dendritic cell vaccine injections were administered to patients at biweekly intervals in the arm below the axilla. Patients received autologous tumor lysate-pulsed dendritic cell vaccination between about 2003 and 2013. The full study reports these points: The TCR overlap response model with three groups was called speculative and said to need prospective validation. No direct relationship between TCR clonality and survival was found, suggesting a diverse polyclonal response may matter. Higher estimated pretreatment TIL content predicted longer time to progression and overall survival after dendritic cell vaccination. The cohort was small and heterogeneous, and full blood and tumor sets were available for few patients, with initial-recurrent tumor pairs available for even fewer patients.

Selection of patients required sufficient residual fresh-frozen tumor tissue and over two years of available survival data. Although molecular status otherwise differed among the glioblastoma patients, no patient had an isocitrate dehydrogenase mutation. PBMC collection took place before vaccination, two weeks after the third vaccination, and at tumor progression if progression occurred. The Qiagen DNeasy Blood extraction Kit was used to extract genomic DNA. Using the immunoSEQ assay, TCRB CDR3 regions were amplified from 1.5 to 2 micrograms of genomic DNA, or from all available DNA when less than that was on hand. The multiplex PCR relied on 60 forward primers for TCR V beta segments and 13 reverse primers for J beta segments. To estimate reads per starting template, synthetic control templates were spiked into each sample at limiting dilution. Sequencing produced 87 bp reads on the Illumina HiSeq System. As for how the authors treated the data: PCR and sequencing errors were removed by a nearest neighbor algorithm that merged closely related sequences. TCR overlap was measured as the percentage of unique tumor TCR beta sequences that were also present in the peripheral blood of the same patient. TCRdb re-hosts the immuneACCESS table, in-frame sequences only. Its copies lack some clones; in the studies checked, an unresolved V gene accounts for under half of them, and the cause for the rest is not known. V and J calls plus clone size are reproduced from that table; the DNA served to infer D and trimming. For this sample there are 55,000 to 75,000 clones; under 90% appear just once. Roughly 7.9% of the sample comes from the top ten.

Here the sequenced sample was blood, taken before dendritic cell vaccination. The clonotype originates from a human donor with glioblastoma.

The nucleotides read TGTGCCATCAAACCTCTTGACAGGGTTGGAAACACCATATATTTT. This yields the protein CAIKPLDRVGNTIYF. The chain was built from TRBV10-3 and TRBJ1-3; 7 of the junction bases match TRBD1. The CDR3 runs 15 amino acids, cysteine and phenylalanine included. Here the CDR3 DNA is all that survives: 45 bases in frame from base 1. In the germline V gene, CDR1 corresponds to ENHRY and CDR2 to SYGVKD. Unmatched junction bases come to 9, with V trimmed by 7 bases and J by 3 bases.